This T cell receptor (beta chain) was observed in a study of early T cells in non-severe SARS-CoV-2 infection. Study context: The authors sequenced bulk RNA from unsorted whole blood, leaving chains unpaired. Study-level points and caveats: Anti-spike CD8 specificities were favored by VDJdb matching, whose results missed private and CD4 specificities.

cDNA molecules, individually, were tagged with unique molecular identifiers. TCRdb called the 5' RACE reads again in MiXCR, with one record for every CDR3 protein. The sample includes 65,000 to 70,000 distinct CDR3 sequences, 9.5% to 13% of them seen just once. Trimming left V 7 bases short and J 6 bases short, with 19 bases between. CDR3 length: 15 residues. CDR1 WSHSY and CDR2 SAAADI come from the germline V gene. A remark on this clonotype: Its antigen remains unknown.

The chain carries TRBV10-2 and TRBJ1-5; D perhaps matches TRBD1 (5 bases). The TCR sequence derives from an adult who was a healthcare worker with PCR-confirmed SARS-CoV-2 infection or an uninfected control (not recorded which). The sample comprised whole blood. Written as DNA, the CDR3 is TGCGCCAGCAACCCCGGGGGGGGGGTCGGTCAGCCCCAGCATTTT. Its translation: CASNPGGGVGQPQHF.